The 10 T cell receptor beta chains below were found in one sample sequenced in a study of blood T cell repertoires in COVID-19. Assay used: immunoSEQ multiplex PCR; TCRdb lists only in-frame clones, some missing. This sample yields a few hundred thousand clones, of which roughly 90% are seen a single time; approximately 0.97% belongs to the top ten. The sample consisted of PBMCs or T cells enriched from blood (not recorded which). These receptors were taken from a woman aged 25 to 39 who had been exposed to COVID-19.

This chain joins TRBV6-5 and TRBJ1-3; D gene unclear. This CDR3 is built from 13 residues. Germline assignment: CDR1 MNHEY and CDR2 SVGAGI. Trimming shortened V by 3 bases and J by 8 bases, and 11 bases separated the two germline ends. CDR3 nucleotides: TGTGCCAGCAGTTATACAAAAGGAGACACCATATATTTT. This encodes CASSYTKGDTIYF.

V is TRBV7-9 and J is TRBJ2-5; TRBD1 agrees at 7 bases. CDR3 size: 16 residues. V lost 5 bases to trimming and J lost 7 bases; unmatched junction nucleotides: 16. Per the germline V gene, CDR1 is SEHNR and CDR2 is FQNEAQ (reference sequence). The CDR3 DNA is TGTGCCAGCAGCCCCCCGGGACAGTCTTTCGGTGGGACCCAGTACTTC. It is translated as CASSPPGQSFGGTQYF.

The sample holds one count of this clone. The chain recombines TRBV5-1 with TRBJ1-2; 10 bases are shared with TRBD1. The CDR3 totals 16 residues. Germline CDR1 reads SGHRS; CDR2 reads YFSETQ. V lost 4 bases, J lost 4 bases, and 10 bases stayed unmatched. The CDR3 DNA is TGCGCCAGCAGCGGTAAGACAGGGGGCTTCGGCTATGGCTACACCTTC. Protein: CASSGKTGGFGYGYTF.

The CDR3 nucleotides read TGTGCCTGCCCCCCCCAGGGACAGGGGGCCGGGGAGCTGTTTTTT. It is translated as CACPPQGQGAGELFF. This chain uses TRBV30 with TRBJ2-2; TRBD1 aligns across 11 bases. Per the germline V gene, CDR1 is GTSNPN and CDR2 is SVGIG (reference sequence). CDR3 size: 15 residues. Trimming took 6 bases from V and 6 from J; bases not matched to a gene: 9.

The gene calls are TRBV28 and TRBJ1-1, with 8 bases identical to TRBD1. J gave up 11 bases and V 4 bases, and 6 bases lay outside the gene matches. Germline V gene lookup returns CDR1 MDHEN and CDR2 SYDVKM. The CDR3 length is 12 residues. CDR3 protein: CASSSTGEQAFF. DNA of the CDR3: TGTGCCAGCAGTTCGACAGGGGAACAGGCTTTCTTT.

This clone appeared a few times. The sample carries other DNA sequences with the same CDR3. V is TRBV30 and J is TRBJ1-1, with 7 positions matching TRBD1. Germline V gene data show CDR1 as GTSNPN and CDR2 as SVGIG (reference sequence). V trimming: 5 bases; J trimming: 1 base; junction bases outside the gene matches: 4. The length of the CDR3 is 13 residues. The CDR3 bases are TGTGCCTGGTCCGGGACAGCGAACACTGAAGCTTTCTTT. It translates to CAWSGTANTEAFF.

The CDR3 is CASRVDRTYNSPLHF. The DNA of the CDR3 is TGTGCCAGTAGAGTGGACAGGACTTATAATTCACCCCTCCACTTT. This rearrangement joins TRBV19 to TRBJ1-6; 7 nucleotides align to TRBD1. Looked up from germline, CDR1 is LNHDA and CDR2 is SQIVND (reference sequence). V dropped 6 bases and J dropped 4; count of bases not matched to a gene: 6. The CDR3 loop spans 15 amino acids.

The rearrangement links TRBV5-6 to TRBJ2-2; 9 bases fit TRBD1. CDR1 and CDR2 from the germline V gene are SGHDT and YYEEEE. The CDR3 spans 13 residues. V shed 5 bases, J shed 6 bases, and the junction held 2 bases outside the gene matches. The CDR3 region is CASRRTGAGELFF. CDR3 coding DNA: TGTGCCAGCAGACGGACAGGGGCCGGGGAGCTGTTTTTT.

The V and J genes are TRBV28 and TRBJ2-7; TRBD1 is a possible D gene (6 bases). The CDR3 length is 14 residues. V lost 2 bases and J 0 bases, leaving 8 bases between the germline ends. The germline gives CDR1 MDHEN, CDR2 SYDVKM. The CDR3: CASSLTGPSYEQYF. The CDR3 bases are TGTGCCAGCAGTTTAACAGGGCCCTCCTACGAGCAGTACTTC.

V gene TRBV10-3 combines with J gene TRBJ1-2; 8 positions match TRBD1. Per the germline V gene, CDR1 is ENHRY and CDR2 is SYGVKD. The junction had 8 bases not matched to a gene; V was cut back by 4 bases and J by 4 bases. The CDR3 is 15 residues long. The CDR3 DNA is TGTGCCATCAGTGGGACAGGGAGGTCAACCTATGGCTACACCTTC. Encoded protein: CAISGTGRSTYGYTF.